Below are 11 T cell receptor beta chains sequenced from a single sample in a study of T cell responses to AZD1222 COVID-19 vaccine. Only in-frame clones appear in the TCRdb table, and some are missing; sequencing was by immunoSEQ multiplex PCR. The sample gives over 110,000 clones, about 92% of which show up once; approximately 5.4% is in the top ten. The input for sequencing was peripheral blood, taken on day 0 of AZD1222 vaccination. The receptors were gathered from an adult in good health.

The chain is built from TRBV11-3 and TRBJ2-1, with 10 nucleotides matching TRBD2. Germline CDR1 and CDR2: SGHNT and YENEEA. V gave up 5 bases and J gave up 10 bases; unmatched junction bases: 11. The CDR3 length is 15 residues. CDR3 loop: CASSPPSGGAGEQFF. CDR3 DNA: TGTGCCAGCAGCCCCCCAAGCGGGGGGGCTGGGGAGCAGTTCTTC. Complete variable domain (other parts from reference TRBV11-3 and TRBJ2-1): EAGVVQSPRYKIIEKKQPVAFWCNPISGHNTLYWYLQNLGQGPELLIRYENEEAVDDSQLPKDRFSAERLKGVDSTLKIQPAELGDSAVYLCASSPPSGGAGEQFFGPGTRLTVL.

V usage is TRBV12-3 or TRBV12-4 and J usage is TRBJ1-2; D possibly corresponds to TRBD1 (6 bases). The V and J ends lost 4 bases and 3 bases respectively, with 6 bases between them. This CDR3 has 12 amino acids. The CDR3 DNA sequence: TGTGCCAGCAGTTCAGGGGACTATGGCTACACCTTC. This encodes CASSSGDYGYTF.

This CDR3 reads CASSRPGQPQHF. DNA of the CDR3: TGTGCCAGTAGTCGCCCGGGTCAGCCCCAGCATTTT. The chain has TRBV19 and TRBJ1-5, with D unclear. The V end was cut by 5 bases, the J end by 6 bases, with 8 bases between. The CDR3 runs 12 residues. The germline gives CDR1 LNHDA, CDR2 SQIVND (reference sequence).

A remark on this clone: The junction and the germline gene differ at one end; a read error may be behind it. The chain joins TRBV5-4 to TRBJ2-3; 11 bases fit TRBD2. Germline V lookup: CDR1 SGHNT, CDR2 YYREEE (reference sequence). This CDR3 contains 16 residues. The CDR3 sequence: CASSFSGGALTDMQYF. The CDR3 bases are TGTGCCAGCAGCTTTAGCGGGGGGGCCTTAACAGATATGCAGTATTTT.

V usage is TRBV3-1 (or the pseudogene TRBV3-2) and J usage is TRBJ1-2; D is undetermined. Germline V gene sequence: CDR1 LGHDT, CDR2 YNNKEL (reference sequence). This CDR3 has 14 amino acids. Trimming cost V 0 bases and J 6 bases, with 11 bases left between them. DNA for the CDR3: TGTGCCAGCAGCCAAGATGGTTCCAGAGATGGCTACACCTTC. Translating gives CASSQDGSRDGYTF.

In its sample, this clone was seen once. The V gene is TRBV3-1 (or the pseudogene TRBV3-2), the J gene TRBJ2-7; 8 bases are shared with TRBD2. V shed 4 bases, J shed 1 base, and the junction held 3 bases outside the gene matches. The CDR3 spans 14 residues. Germline V gives CDR1 LGHDT, CDR2 YNNKEL (reference sequence). DNA of the CDR3: TGTGCCAGCAGCCTCAGCGGGGGATCCTACGAGCAGTACTTC. Protein sequence: CASSLSGGSYEQYF.

This clone showed up just once. The genes are TRBV10-3 and TRBJ2-7; D is ambiguous. This CDR3 is built from 16 residues. The V gene lost 2 bases and the J gene lost 3 bases, with 17 bases spanning the gap. The germline CDR1 and CDR2 sequences are ENHRY and SYGVKD. CDR3 residues: CAISEGFGLTGYEQYF. In DNA form, the CDR3 reads TGTGCCATCAGTGAGGGTTTCGGCCTAACTGGCTACGAGCAGTACTTC.

V and J are TRBV5-1 and TRBJ2-3, with TRBD2 identical over 12 bases. Germline loops: CDR1 SGHRS, CDR2 YFSETQ. This CDR3 is built from 18 residues. Germline trimming cut 0 bases from V and 0 bases from J; bases unmatched to any gene: 5. CDR3 nucleotides: TGCGCCAGCAGCTTGGCCGGACTAGCGGGGACTAGCACAGATACGCAGTATTTT. It codes for CASSLAGLAGTSTDTQYF.

In this sample, this clone turned up once. The rearrangement joins TRBV27 to TRBJ1-6, with TRBD1 as a possible D gene (5 bases). Trimming left V 3 bases short and J 10 bases short, with 7 bases between. There are 12 residues in the CDR3. Germline V lookup: CDR1 MNHEY, CDR2 SMNVEV (reference sequence). In DNA, the CDR3 is TGTGCCAGCAGTTTCGAGGGGTCACCCCTCCACTTT. Translating it yields CASSFEGSPLHF.

The chain uses TRBV30 and TRBJ2-1; 9 bases align to TRBD2. The CDR3 is 13 amino acids. Germline V lookup: CDR1 GTSNPN, CDR2 SVGIG (reference sequence). J was trimmed by 6 bases and V by 4 bases; bases with no gene match: 4. Written as DNA, the CDR3 is TGTGCCTGGATGGGACTAGCTCTCAATGAGCAGTTCTTC. It translates to CAWMGLALNEQFF.

This clone was picked up one time. The V gene is TRBV7-2, the J gene TRBJ2-5, with D uncertain. In germline, CDR1 is SGHTA, CDR2 FQGNSA. The CDR3 totals 17 residues. Trimming pared 5 bases from V and 1 base from J, leaving 20 bases between. CDR3 loop: CASSPILGRSAQETQYF. The CDR3 DNA reads as TGTGCCAGCAGCCCTATACTGGGCCGCTCCGCCCAAGAGACCCAGTACTTC.